These 8 T cell receptor beta chains originate from one sample sequenced in a study of blood T cell repertoires in COVID-19. Measured with immunoSEQ multiplex PCR; TCRdb has only the in-frame clones, and not every one. This sample has about 220,000 clones; 82% occur once, and the top ten carry 5.2%. Sequenced material: peripheral blood. These receptors originate from a woman in her sixties or seventies with COVID-19, enrolled during active disease.

Written as DNA, the CDR3 is TGTGCCAGCAGCCACTACGGGACAAAGAACACCGGGGAGCTGTTTTTT. This encodes CASSHYGTKNTGELFF. This rearrangement joins TRBV7-2 to TRBJ2-2, with D perhaps TRBD1 (6 bases). Trimming removed 5 bases at V and 1 base at J, with 14 bases between. Germline V gene lookup returns CDR1 SGHTA and CDR2 FQGNSA. This CDR3 spans 16 amino acids.

The chain carries TRBV7-2 and TRBJ2-2, with a tentative D call TRBD2 (5 bases). Germline V gene sequence: CDR1 SGHTA, CDR2 FQGNSA. The CDR3 sequence is 14 residues long. V lost 8 bases and J lost 2, with 12 bases in between. CDR3 amino acids: CASQPSLNTGELFF. For the CDR3, the DNA is TGTGCCAGCCAGCCTAGCCTCAACACCGGGGAGCTGTTTTTT.

The count of this clone is one. This chain uses TRBV19 with TRBJ2-2; 12 bases fit TRBD2. The CDR3 runs to 17 residues. V shed 6 bases and J 0 bases; nucleotides not matched to a gene: 5. Germline CDR1 reads LNHDA; CDR2 reads SQIVND (reference sequence). The CDR3 region is CASSGGLAGSNTGELFF. DNA of the CDR3: TGTGCCAGTAGCGGGGGACTAGCGGGCTCGAACACCGGGGAGCTGTTTTTT.

The chain employs TRBV5-1 and TRBJ2-1, with TRBD2 matching 9 bases. Germline trimming cut 4 bases from V and 0 bases from J; bases unmatched to any gene: 11. CDR3 size: 18 residues. The germline CDR1 and CDR2 sequences are SGHRS and YFSETQ. In DNA form, the CDR3 reads TGCGCCAGCAGCCCCGAGGGACTAGCTGCCAGCTCCTACAATGAGCAGTTCTTC. Amino acid sequence: CASSPEGLAASSYNEQFF.

The gene calls are TRBV3-1 (or the pseudogene TRBV3-2) and TRBJ2-2, with D possibly matching TRBD1 (6 bases). The CDR3 loop spans 14 amino acids. Looked up from germline, CDR1 is LGHDT and CDR2 is YNNKEL (reference sequence). V was trimmed by 6 bases and J by 6 bases, leaving 14 bases between them. CDR3 sequence (DNA): TGTGCCAGCAGGACAACAGGGTTGGCCGGGGAGCTGTTTTTT. It encodes CASRTTGLAGELFF.

The gene calls are TRBV30 and TRBJ2-1, with a weak D call TRBD1 (7 bases). The V gene lost 2 bases and the J gene lost 7 bases, with 24 bases spanning the gap. Germline CDR1 and CDR2: GTSNPN and SVGIG (reference sequence). The CDR3 length is 17 residues. The DNA of the CDR3 is TGTGCCTGGAGTCTAAAGCGGGCAGGGGGTTTTAAAAATGAGCAGTTCTTC. Encoded protein: CAWSLKRAGGFKNEQFF.

The chain carries TRBV28 and TRBJ1-2; possible D gene TRBD1, 5 bases. Germline V gives CDR1 MDHEN, CDR2 SYDVKM. V lost 1 base to trimming and J lost 3 bases, with 12 bases between them. The CDR3 is 15 residues long. DNA of the CDR3: TGTGCCAGCAGTTTATCAGGCAGGGCTGACTATGGCTACACCTTC. Protein sequence: CASSLSGRADYGYTF.

The genes are TRBV7-6 and TRBJ2-1; D is unresolved. The CDR3 sequence is 16 residues long. V lost 1 base and J 0 bases, leaving 10 bases between the germline ends. Per the germline V gene, CDR1 is SGHVS and CDR2 is FNYEAQ. CDR3 in amino acids: CASSLDPPSSYNEQFF. CDR3 sequence (DNA): TGTGCCAGCAGCTTAGATCCCCCTAGCTCCTACAATGAGCAGTTCTTC.